The rows below give T cell receptor beta chains drawn from one sample of a study of T cells in Graves' hyperthyroidism and ophthalmopathy. One entry per CDR3 protein results from TCRdb running MiXCR on the multiplex PCR reads. There are about 690,000 distinct CDR3 sequences in the sample; 17% occur only once, and about 14% lies in the top ten. The sample taken for sequencing was blood. Receptors originate from a man aged 50 to 59 with Graves' hyperthyroidism. Each CDR3 is given with its conserved first and last residue. Fields, in order: J gene, V gene, clone size, D gene, CDR3 protein, CDR3 DNA. The D gene is left open where the match is weak. Expanded clones get a size class; other rows say once, few or many, or leave the size out.

TRBJ2-7	TRBV13	few	NA	CASSPRGGRPYEQYF	TGTGCCAGCAGCCCCAGGGGCGGCAGACCCTACGAGCAGTACTTC
TRBJ2-5	TRBV7-2	NA	NA	CASSNDRTLGETQYF	TGTGCCAGCAGCAACGACAGGACCCTGGGGGAGACCCAGTACTTC
TRBJ2-2	TRBV7-9	few	TRBD1	CASSPRDRGSRGELFF	TGTGCCAGCAGCCCCCGGGACAGGGGGTCCCGCGGGGAGCTGTTTTTT
TRBJ2-1	TRBV3-1	NA	TRBD1	CASSLRGQRDNEQFF	TGTGCCAGCAGCCTTCGGGGACAGAGGGACAATGAGCAGTTCTTC
TRBJ1-1	TRBV7-9	NA	NA	CASSYRALENTEAFF	TGTGCCAGCAGCTACCGGGCATTAGAGAACACTGAAGCTTTCTTT
TRBJ1-1	TRBV20-1	few	TRBD1	CSVATGRRRTEAFF	TGCAGTGTTGCGACAGGGAGAAGGAGAACTGAAGCTTTCTTT
TRBJ2-4	TRBV28	NA	TRBD1	CASSSRDRSGIQYF	TGTGCCAGCAGTTCCCGGGACAGGAGCGGCATTCAGTACTTC
TRBJ1-2	TRBV19	many	TRBD1	CASSIDKLPGGNYGYTF	TGTGCCAGTAGTATTGACAAGCTACCAGGGGGGAACTATGGCTACACCTTC
TRBJ2-5	TRBV7-2	NA	NA	CASSLQPDRTQTQYF	TGTGCCAGCAGCCTACAACCAGACAGAACCCAGACCCAGTACTTC
TRBJ1-4	TRBV4-1	NA	TRBD1	CASSLDREGEKLFF	TGCGCCAGCAGCCTGGACAGGGAAGGGGAAAAACTGTTTTTT
TRBJ2-5	TRBV19	many	NA	CASSTPASGVETQYF	TGTGCCAGTAGTACCCCCGCCTCCGGAGTTGAGACCCAGTACTTC
TRBJ2-7	TRBV5-4	few	TRBD2	CASSAGLAGVTNEQYF	TGTGCCAGCAGCGCGGGACTAGCGGGAGTCACAAACGAGCAGTACTTC
TRBJ2-6	TRBV29-1	few	TRBD2	CSAWEGSGANVLTF	TGCAGCGCCTGGGAGGGCTCTGGGGCCAACGTCCTGACTTTC
TRBJ1-2	TRBV4-3	few	NA	CASSQVGGANYGYTF	TGCGCCAGCAGCCAAGTTGGGGGTGCTAACTATGGCTACACCTTC
TRBJ2-7	TRBV18	many	TRBD1	CASSPPSGTDYEQYF	TGTGCCAGCTCACCCCCCTCCGGGACAGACTACGAGCAGTACTTC
TRBJ2-3	TRBV11-2	NA	NA	CASRGMGDTQYF	TGTGCCAGCAGAGGTATGGGTGATACGCAGTATTTT
TRBJ2-1	TRBV28	many	TRBD2	CASSEGLAGFYNEQFF	TGTGCCAGCAGTGAGGGACTAGCGGGATTCTACAATGAGCAGTTCTTC
TRBJ1-1	TRBV14	few	NA	CASSQAPRDWRAFF	TGTGCCAGCAGCCAAGCCCCGAGGGATTGGCGAGCTTTCTTT
TRBJ2-7	TRBV27	many	TRBD2	CASSPQEGGIYEQYF	TGTGCCAGCAGTCCGCAGGAGGGAGGGATCTACGAGCAGTACTTC
TRBJ1-5	TRBV28	many	TRBD1	CASRNDREGSNQPQHF	TGTGCCAGCAGAAATGACAGGGAGGGGAGCAATCAGCCCCAGCATTTT
TRBJ2-1	TRBV28	NA	TRBD2	CASSRSGTRYNEQFF	TGTGCCAGCAGTCGTAGCGGGACTCGGTACAATGAGCAGTTCTTC
TRBJ2-7	TRBV2	few	TRBD1	CASSSMGQGRKSGGGYEQYF	TGTGCCAGCAGTTCAATGGGACAGGGACGGAAGAGTGGCGGGGGCTACGAGCAGTACTTC
TRBJ2-7	TRBV28	many	TRBD1	CASSYGTDVYYEQYF	TGTGCCAGCAGTTACGGGACAGACGTTTACTACGAGCAGTACTTC
TRBJ2-3	TRBV20-1	many	NA	CSAGNDGTDTQYF	TGCAGTGCAGGCAACGACGGTACAGATACGCAGTATTTT
TRBJ2-3	TRBV24-1	many	NA	CATSDPTRSTDTQYF	TGTGCCACCAGTGATCCAACCCGTAGCACAGATACGCAGTATTTT
TRBJ2-2	TRBV11-2	many	NA	CASSHGGELFF	TGTGCCAGCAGCCACGGCGGGGAGCTGTTTTTT
TRBJ2-1	TRBV7-2	NA	TRBD2	CASSLALSPSGAYNEQFF	TGTGCCAGCAGCTTAGCGCTAAGTCCTAGCGGGGCATACAATGAGCAGTTCTTC
TRBJ2-1	TRBV10-1	NA	NA	CASSEEVGDFGHEQFF	TGCGCCAGCAGTGAGGAGGTAGGAGACTTCGGCCATGAGCAGTTCTTC
TRBJ1-5	TRBV7-2	many	NA	CASSYLQGANQPQHF	TGTGCCAGCAGCTATCTTCAGGGAGCGAATCAGCCCCAGCATTTT
TRBJ2-5	TRBV29-1	NA	NA	CSGDPGGPMTQYF	TGCAGCGGGGACCCAGGAGGGCCCATGACCCAGTACTTC
TRBJ1-2	TRBV28	many	TRBD1	CASTWGTVNYGYTF	TGTGCCAGCACTTGGGGGACAGTAAACTATGGCTACACCTTC
TRBJ2-3	TRBV5-1	few	TRBD2	CASSPSLAGGPADTQYF	TGCGCCAGCAGCCCAAGCCTGGCGGGAGGGCCGGCAGATACGCAGTATTTT
TRBJ2-5	TRBV10-1	few	NA	CASSDDGPGPDQYF	TGCGCCAGCAGTGACGACGGGCCGGGGCCTGACCAGTACTTC
TRBJ2-7	TRBV28	many	NA	CASLRGESYEQYF	TGTGCCAGCTTAAGAGGGGAATCCTACGAGCAGTACTTC
TRBJ2-1	TRBV6-1	few	TRBD2	CASSRSTSGEIDEQFF	TGTGCCAGCTCACGGTCGACTAGCGGTGAGATCGATGAGCAGTTCTTC
TRBJ1-6	TRBV20-1	NA	NA	CSAEEGVGSPLHF	TGCAGTGCTGAGGAGGGAGTCGGTTCACCCCTCCACTTT
TRBJ1-5	TRBV2	many	NA	CASSMETIGHQPQHF	TGTGCCAGCAGTATGGAGACCATCGGCCATCAGCCCCAGCATTTT
TRBJ2-4	TRBV27	few	NA	CASSSAGQVGNIQYF	TGTGCCAGCAGTTCGGCGGGGCAGGTTGGAAACATTCAGTACTTC
TRBJ2-1	TRBV5-1	many	TRBD2	CASSSSIGAGAYNEQFF	TGCGCCAGCAGCTCGTCCATCGGGGCGGGGGCCTACAATGAGCAGTTCTTC
TRBJ2-1	TRBV24-1	NA	NA	CATSYGSSYNEQFF	TGTGCCACCAGTTACGGTAGCTCCTACAATGAGCAGTTCTTC
TRBJ2-5	TRBV18	few	TRBD1	CASSRDRSFQETQYF	TGTGCCAGCTCACGGGACAGGAGCTTCCAAGAGACCCAGTACTTC
TRBJ2-7	TRBV24-1	NA	TRBD1	CATSDSTGADYEQYF	TGTGCCACCAGTGATTCTACAGGGGCAGATTACGAGCAGTACTTC
TRBJ1-1	TRBV27	many	NA	CASSFDGAEAFF	TGTGCCAGCAGTTTTGACGGCGCTGAAGCTTTCTTT
TRBJ1-5	TRBV2	many	TRBD1	CASKTTGAHSNQPQHF	TGTGCCAGCAAAACGACAGGGGCCCATAGCAATCAGCCCCAGCATTTT
TRBJ2-1	TRBV12-5	many	NA	CASGLARDYNEQFF	TGTGCTAGTGGATTAGCGAGGGATTACAATGAGCAGTTCTTC
TRBJ2-5	TRBV18	few	NA	CASSPPGALSRETQYF	TGTGCCAGCTCACCACCGGGGGCGCTCAGTCGGGAGACCCAGTACTTC
TRBJ2-7	TRBV10-2	few	NA	CASRDTTFYEQYF	TGCGCCAGCAGGGACACGACCTTCTACGAGCAGTACTTC
TRBJ2-1	TRBV19	NA	NA	CASATLSSYNEQFF	TGTGCCAGTGCGACCCTGAGCTCCTACAATGAGCAGTTCTTC
TRBJ1-1	TRBV7-9	many	TRBD1	CASSLALRGRTEAFF	TGTGCCAGCAGCTTAGCGCTCAGGGGGCGGACTGAAGCTTTCTTT
TRBJ2-1	TRBV20-1	NA	NA	CSARYGSSSYNEQFF	TGCAGTGCTAGGTACGGGTCCAGCTCCTACAATGAGCAGTTCTTC
TRBJ2-1	TRBV5-1	NA	TRBD1	CASSLGQGSNEQFF	TGCGCCAGCAGCTTGGGACAGGGGAGCAATGAGCAGTTCTTC
TRBJ2-1	TRBV28	few	TRBD2	CASRTHRISGAGRGEQFF	TGTGCCAGCAGGACCCACCGAATTAGCGGAGCGGGGCGAGGTGAGCAGTTCTTC
TRBJ2-1	TRBV6-1	few	NA	CASSSQGPWGVAYNEQFF	TGTGCCAGCAGCTCCCAAGGCCCGTGGGGGGTAGCCTACAATGAGCAGTTCTTC
TRBJ2-7	TRBV13	many	TRBD2	CASSFSGRKYEQYF	TGTGCCAGCAGCTTCAGCGGGAGGAAGTACGAGCAGTACTTC
TRBJ1-5	TRBV29-1	few	NA	CSVGGAGSNQPQHF	TGCAGCGTGGGGGGGGCGGGTAGCAATCAGCCCCAGCATTTT
TRBJ2-1	TRBV24-1	few	TRBD1	CATSEGQGWNEQFF	TGTGCCACCAGTGAAGGACAGGGGTGGAATGAGCAGTTCTTC
TRBJ2-4	TRBV7-2	many	NA	CASSVGRNIQYF	TGTGCCAGCAGCGTAGGGCGAAACATTCAGTACTTC
TRBJ2-1	TRBV7-6	few	TRBD2	CASSLAGLEGEQFF	TGTGCCAGCAGCTTAGCGGGACTAGAGGGTGAGCAGTTCTTC
TRBJ2-4	TRBV27	few	NA	CASSFSAGYDKNIQYF	TGTGCCAGCAGTTTTAGCGCCGGATATGACAAAAACATTCAGTACTTC
TRBJ2-1	TRBV2	many	NA	CASSAVLADNEQFF	TGTGCCAGCAGTGCAGTACTAGCTGACAATGAGCAGTTCTTC